This T cell receptor (beta chain) was found in a study of cytomegalovirus exposure and HLA in healthy donors. Study overall: The study's early data release held approximately 91 million unique TCRs from HLA-typed donors. Study-wide results and limits: Sequencing likely produced, as an artifact, a cluster of highly shared sequence variants.

With respect to this clone: The antigen remains unidentified.

The PCR employed 60 Vbeta primers together with 13 Jbeta primers. Libraries were prepared by immunoSEQ multiplex PCR; TCRdb keeps only in-frame clonotypes and omits some of them. The sample holds under 200,000 clones, about 80% seen once. The origin of this receptor is a woman in her thirties or forties in good health and CMV-seronegative. The specimen was PBMCs.

The CDR3 is CASSPGLGPYNEQFF. The DNA for the CDR3 is TGTGCCAGCAGCCCCGGACTAGGGCCCTACAATGAGCAGTTCTTC. J is TRBJ2-1 and V is TRBV11-2; TRBD2 matches 7 bases. This CDR3 spans 15 amino acids. V shed 5 bases and J 2 bases; nucleotides not matched to a gene: 6. Germline lookup yields CDR1 SGHAT and CDR2 FQNNGV.